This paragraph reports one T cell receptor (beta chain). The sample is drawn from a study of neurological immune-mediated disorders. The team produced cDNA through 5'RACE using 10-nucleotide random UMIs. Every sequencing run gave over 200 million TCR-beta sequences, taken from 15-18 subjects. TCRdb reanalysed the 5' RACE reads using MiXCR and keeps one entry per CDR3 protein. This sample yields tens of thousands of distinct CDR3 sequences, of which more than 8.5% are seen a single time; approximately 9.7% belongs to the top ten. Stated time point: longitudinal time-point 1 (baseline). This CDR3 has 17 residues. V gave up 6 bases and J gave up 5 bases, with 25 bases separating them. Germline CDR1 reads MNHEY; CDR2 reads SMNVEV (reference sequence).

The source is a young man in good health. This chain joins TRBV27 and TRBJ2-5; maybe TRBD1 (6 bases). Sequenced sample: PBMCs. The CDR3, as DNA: TGTGCCAGCAGAACCTCCCAAGGGTCAGGGGTTATTGAGACCCAGTACTTC. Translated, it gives CASRTSQGSGVIETQYF.